This T cell receptor beta chain appears in the sequencing data of a study of naive and memory T cell subsets. Germline CDR1 MNHNS, CDR2 SASEGT. Between the trimmed V and J ends, which lost 11 bases and 2 bases, there was a span of 19 bases. The CDR3 consists of 15 residues. This clonotype has ten or more counts. The SP2 primer and nested alpha and beta constant region primers amplified ligated cDNA in four rounds. Reverse transcription of blood and skin TCR RNA was primed at alpha and beta constant regions. TCRdb re-analysed the UMI-ligation and nested PCR reads in MiXCR, keeping a single row per CDR3 protein. Seen here are about 37,000 distinct CDR3 sequences, about 10% observed once, and the top ten hold roughly 3.9%. This sample's treatment: skin biopsy from PPD injection site in Mantoux-positive individual. An oligonucleotide containing a UMI was ligated to the 3' end of TCR cDNA.

The sample was skin, taken from a tuberculin skin test site. The sequence was obtained from an adult in good health. J is TRBJ1-5 and V is TRBV6-1, with TRBD1 as a possible D gene (5 bases). DNA for the CDR3: TGTGCCGCGTGGACGGGGGGGTCTGGCAATCAGCCCCAGCATTTT. This codes for CAAWTGGSGNQPQHF.